Shown below are 8 T cell receptor beta chains from a single sample sequenced in a study of tumor and adjacent non-tumor tissue in lung cancer. The template was RNA from unsorted bulk tissue. The library came from three nested PCR rounds adapted from ARM-PCR protocols. MiXCR, applied by TCRdb to the multiplex PCR reads, yields one record per CDR3 protein. Among roughly 150,000 distinct CDR3 sequences listed, roughly 70% were seen once. Sequencing was carried out using lung tumor tissue. These receptors all stem from a man in his 60s with small cell lung cancer.

About this clonotype itself: The junction and the germline gene differ at one end; a read error may be behind it. CDR3 sequence (DNA): TGTGCCAGTACCAGGATCCCTAACACTGAAGCTATCTTT. It yields the protein CASTRIPNTEAIF. This rearrangement joins TRBV19 to TRBJ1-1, with no clear D. This CDR3 is 13 amino acids long. The germline V gene encodes CDR1 LNHDA and CDR2 SQIVND (reference sequence).

This clonotype has a single count. An end of the junction does not agree with germline; a read error may underlie this. The genes are TRBV11-2 and TRBJ2-1; possibly TRBD2 for D (6 bases). The CDR3 spans 16 residues. Germline V gene data show CDR1 as SGHAT and CDR2 as FQNNGV. The chain's CDR3 is CANSLLTCGKNNEQFF. The CDR3 DNA follows: TGTGCCAACAGCTTGTTGACTTGCGGGAAGAACAATGAGCAGTTCTTC.

At least ten counts were recorded for this clonotype. V is TRBV29-1 and J is TRBJ2-1, with D perhaps TRBD1 or TRBD2 (6 bases each). Germline CDR1 SQVTM, CDR2 ANQGSEA. The CDR3 spans 14 residues. The germline V and J ends were trimmed by 3 bases and 2 bases, with 11 bases remaining between them. The CDR3 DNA sequence: TGCAGCGTTGATCGGGGGCTACCCTACAATGAGCAGTTCTTC. This translates into CSVDRGLPYNEQFF.

This sequence joins TRBV11-1 and TRBJ1-2; the D is unclear. Germline CDR1 SGHAT, CDR2 FQDESV (reference sequence). V was cut by 9 bases and J by 6 bases, with 14 bases left in between. The CDR3 sequence is 12 residues long. The CDR3 is CASLGDSNGYTF. DNA of the CDR3: TGTGCCAGTCTCGGGGATAGTAATGGCTACACCTTC.

Comments on this clonotype: The junction differs from germline at one of its ends, possibly a read error. The CDR3 DNA follows: TGTGCCAACAGCATACAAAGGGACAGTGAGCAGTTCTTC. This sequence encodes CANSIQRDSEQFF. The chain joins TRBV11-1 to TRBJ2-1; 7 bases map to TRBD1. Germline V lookup: CDR1 SGHAT, CDR2 FQDESV (reference sequence). The CDR3 length is 13 residues.

The rearrangement links TRBV29-1 to TRBJ2-4, with D perhaps given as TRBD1 or TRBD2 (5 bases each). CDR1 SQVTM and CDR2 ANQGSEA come from the germline V gene. V was shortened by 7 bases and J by 5 bases, with 9 bases between the two germline ends. The CDR3 contains 11 residues. CDR3 in DNA: TGCAGCGGGGGGTGGCAAAACATTCAGTACTTC. Its protein is CSGGWQNIQYF.

This clonotype came up many times. The DNA of the CDR3 is TGTGCCAGCAGAAATCCGGGACAGAAAACCTACGAGCAGTACTTC. Translating gives CASRNPGQKTYEQYF. The V call is TRBV28, the J call TRBJ2-7; 7 nucleotides match TRBD1. This CDR3 is built from 15 residues. V lost 6 bases, J lost 2 bases, and 10 bases stayed unmatched. Germline V gene lookup returns CDR1 MDHEN and CDR2 SYDVKM.

The chain links TRBV5-4 to TRBJ2-5, with D possibly matching TRBD2 (5 bases). The CDR3 length is 14 residues. V lost 4 bases and J lost 4, with 14 bases in between. Germline CDR1 reads SGHNT; CDR2 reads YYREEE (reference sequence). The CDR3 here is CASSGVEGGETQYF. As DNA, the CDR3 is TGTGCCAGCAGCGGCGTAGAGGGCGGAGAGACCCAGTACTTC.